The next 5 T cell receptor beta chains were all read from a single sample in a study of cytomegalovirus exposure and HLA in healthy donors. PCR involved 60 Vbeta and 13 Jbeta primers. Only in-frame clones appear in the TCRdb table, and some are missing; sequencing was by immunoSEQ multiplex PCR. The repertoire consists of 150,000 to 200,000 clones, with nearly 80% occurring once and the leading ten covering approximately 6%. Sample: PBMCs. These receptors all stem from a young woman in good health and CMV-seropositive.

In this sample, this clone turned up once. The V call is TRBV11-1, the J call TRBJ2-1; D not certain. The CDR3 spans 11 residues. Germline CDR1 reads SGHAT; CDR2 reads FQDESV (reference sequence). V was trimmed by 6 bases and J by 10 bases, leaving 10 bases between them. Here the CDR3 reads CASSRQWEQFF. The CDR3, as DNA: TGTGCCAGCAGTCGCCAGTGGGAGCAGTTCTTC.

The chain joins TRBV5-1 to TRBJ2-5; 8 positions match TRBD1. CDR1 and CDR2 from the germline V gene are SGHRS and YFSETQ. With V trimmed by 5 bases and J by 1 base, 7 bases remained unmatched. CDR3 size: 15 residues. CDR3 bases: TGCGCCAGCAGTTATTTGACAGGGGCCCAAGAGACCCAGTACTTC. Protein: CASSYLTGAQETQYF. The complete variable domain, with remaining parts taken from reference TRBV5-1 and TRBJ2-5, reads KAGVTQTPRYLIKTRGQQVTLSCSPISGHRSVSWYQQTPGQGLQFLFEYFSETQRNKGNFPGRFSGRQFSNSRSEMNVSTLELGDSALYLCASSYLTGAQETQYFGPGTRLLVL.

CDR3 amino acids: CASSSDTTLPEQYF. CDR3 nucleotide sequence: TGCGCCAGCAGTTCCGACACAACCCTGCCCGAGCAGTACTTC. V is TRBV5-1 and J is TRBJ2-7; D is ambiguous. CDR1 SGHRS and CDR2 YFSETQ come from the germline V gene. Trimming left V 5 bases short and J 6 bases short, with 18 bases between. This CDR3 is built from 14 residues.

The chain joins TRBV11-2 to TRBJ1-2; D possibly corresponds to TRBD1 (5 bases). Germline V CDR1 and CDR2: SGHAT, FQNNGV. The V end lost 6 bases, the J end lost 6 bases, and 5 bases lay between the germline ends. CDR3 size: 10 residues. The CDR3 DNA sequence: TGTGCCAGCAGGGGGCATGGCTACACCTTC. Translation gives CASRGHGYTF. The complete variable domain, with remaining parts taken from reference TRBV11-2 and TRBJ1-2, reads EAGVAQSPRYKIIEKRQSVAFWCNPISGHATLYWYQQILGQGPKLLIQFQNNGVVDDSQLPKDRFSAERLKGVDSTLKIQPAKLEDSAVYLCASRGHGYTFGSGTRLTVV.

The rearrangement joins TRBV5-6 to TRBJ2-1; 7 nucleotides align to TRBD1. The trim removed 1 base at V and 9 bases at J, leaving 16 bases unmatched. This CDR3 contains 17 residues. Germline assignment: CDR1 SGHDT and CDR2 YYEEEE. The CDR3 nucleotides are TGTGCCAGCAGCTTGTGGGGCGAGAGGGGGCGCCTATTTGAGCAGTTCTTC. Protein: CASSLWGERGRLFEQFF. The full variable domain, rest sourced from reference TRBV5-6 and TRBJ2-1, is DAGVTQSPTHLIKTRGQQVTLRCSPKSGHDTVSWYQQALGQGPQFIFQYYEEEERQRGNFPDRFSGHQFPNYSSELNVNALLLGDSALYLCASSLWGERGRLFEQFFGPGTRLTVL.